Each of the 25 T cell receptor beta chains below was sequenced from the same sample in a study of shared clonotypes between healthy human individuals. Profiled with immunoSEQ multiplex PCR; TCRdb holds only in-frame clones, not every one. This sample has 2 million to 2.5 million clones, with less than 95% found just once. Sequenced: naive CD4+ T cells from PBMCs. Subset denoted: CD45RA+ positively selected. The origin of the receptors is a man between 18 and 29 years old in good health. Some clones in this sample may be carry-over from other donors' samples.

CDR3 DNA: TGTGCCACCAAGGACCGGGCCACCGGGGAGCTGTTTTTT. Protein product: CATKDRATGELFF. The chain has TRBV6-6 and TRBJ2-2; D unresolved. V gave up 10 bases and J gave up 4 bases, with 13 bases separating them. The CDR3 runs 13 residues. The germline CDR1 and CDR2 sequences are MNHNY and SVGAGI (reference sequence).

This chain joins TRBV5-1 and TRBJ1-6; D ambiguous. Looked up from germline, CDR1 is SGHRS and CDR2 is YFSETQ. Trimming removed 0 bases at V and 0 bases at J, with 7 bases between. The CDR3 covers 16 residues. The CDR3 region has the DNA TGCGCCAGCAGCTTGGATGGGGACTCCTATAATTCACCCCTCCACTTT. This gives the protein CASSLDGDSYNSPLHF.

The chain recombines TRBV7-9 with TRBJ2-3; D might be TRBD1 (6 bases). CDR1 is SEHNR and CDR2 is FQNEAQ in the germline V gene (reference sequence). The length of the CDR3 is 13 residues. V dropped 5 bases and J dropped 6 bases, with 12 bases sitting between them. CDR3 amino acids: CASSKHRADTQYF. CDR3 DNA sequence: TGTGCCAGCAGCAAGCACAGGGCGGATACGCAGTATTTT. The full variable domain, rest sourced from reference TRBV7-9 and TRBJ2-3, is DTGVSQNPRHKITKRGQNVTFRCDPISEHNRLYWYRQTLGQGPEFLTYFQNEAQLEKSRLLSDRFSAERPKGSFSTLEIQRTEQGDSAMYLCASSKHRADTQYFGPGTRLTVL.

The chain has TRBV2 and TRBJ1-1, with D possibly being TRBD1 (6 bases). Trimming shortened V by 4 bases and J by 7 bases, and 22 bases separated the two germline ends. Germline V lookup: CDR1 SNHLY, CDR2 FYNNEI. The CDR3 loop spans 16 amino acids. CDR3 coding DNA: TGTGCCAGCAGTGGATGGGCGGGGGCCGTACTCGGTGAAGCTTTCTTT. This encodes CASSGWAGAVLGEAFF.

The rearrangement links TRBV4-2 to TRBJ2-3; D tentatively reads TRBD1 or TRBD2 (6 bases each). Germline V gene sequence: CDR1 LGHNA, CDR2 YNFKEQ. The V and J ends lost 4 bases and 0 bases respectively, with 20 bases between them. This CDR3 is built from 18 residues. Written as DNA, the CDR3 is TGTGCCAGCAGCCGGGTTTTAGCGGAGGGGGGTAGCACAGATACGCAGTATTTT. This encodes CASSRVLAEGGSTDTQYF.

The chain recombines TRBV7-8 with TRBJ2-3; 8 bases align to TRBD1. Germline loops: CDR1 SGHVS, CDR2 FQNEAQ. The CDR3 totals 14 residues. The junction had 4 bases not matched to a gene; V was cut back by 2 bases and J by 6 bases. The CDR3 loop reads CASSLQGAGDTQYF. The CDR3, as DNA: TGTGCCAGCAGCTTACAGGGGGCAGGGGATACGCAGTATTTT.

J is TRBJ1-5 and V is TRBV6-1; D is perhaps TRBD1 (5 bases). Germline V gene lookup returns CDR1 MNHNS and CDR2 SASEGT. This CDR3 has 15 amino acids. V was clipped by 2 bases and J by 6 bases, with 14 bases between them. This chain's CDR3 is CASSEIGAFGQPQHF. The CDR3 nucleotides read TGTGCCAGCAGTGAAATAGGGGCCTTCGGTCAGCCCCAGCATTTT.

The chain recombines TRBV28 with TRBJ2-3; 13 nucleotides align to TRBD2. The V segment lost 4 bases and the J segment 6 bases; nucleotides outside the gene matches: 10. The CDR3 length is 17 residues. The V gene's germline CDR1 is MDHEN and CDR2 SYDVKM. CDR3 in DNA: TGTGCCAGCAGTTCCCCCCGGACTAGCGGGAGTTTGGATACGCAGTATTTT. Amino acid sequence: CASSSPRTSGSLDTQYF.

This chain uses TRBV7-9 with TRBJ2-5; no reliable D call. V was cut by 11 bases and J by 2 bases, with 15 bases left in between. Germline assignment: CDR1 SEHNR and CDR2 FQNEAQ (reference sequence). The CDR3 has 13 amino acids. For the CDR3, the DNA is TGTGCCGGCGAGTCCGGCAGACAAGAGACCCAGTACTTC. It specifies CAGESGRQETQYF. Full variable domain (rest looked up from reference TRBV7-9 and TRBJ2-5): DTGVSQNPRHKITKRGQNVTFRCDPISEHNRLYWYRQTLGQGPEFLTYFQNEAQLEKSRLLSDRFSAERPKGSFSTLEIQRTEQGDSAMYLCAGESGRQETQYFGPGTRLLVL.

The rearrangement links TRBV15 to TRBJ2-7, with D uncertain. The germline V and J ends were trimmed by 0 bases and 7 bases, with 13 bases remaining between them. Germline CDR1 LNHNV, CDR2 YYDKDF (reference sequence). The CDR3 loop spans 14 amino acids. CDR3 nucleotide sequence: TGTGCCACCAGCAGAGATAGTCTCCGGGTGGAGCAGTACTTC. Residues: CATSRDSLRVEQYF.

DNA for the CDR3: TGTGCCAGCAGCCGGGACAGGGGGAACACTGAAGCTTTCTTT. Its protein product is CASSRDRGNTEAFF. V gene TRBV5-5 combines with J gene TRBJ1-1, with 10 bases that match TRBD1. CDR1 is SGHKS, CDR2 YYEKEE, per germline (reference sequence). V was pared by 4 bases and J by 1 base, with 1 base of the junction left unmatched. The CDR3 covers 14 residues.

This clone appeared a single time. Other DNA sequences within the sample encode an identical CDR3. The chain combines TRBV5-4 with TRBJ2-1; D not certain. Trimming took off 2 bases at V and 0 bases at J, with 6 bases between the two ends. The CDR3 sequence is 14 residues long. CDR1 and CDR2 from the germline V gene are SGHNT and YYREEE (reference sequence). The CDR3 spells CASSLQSSYNEQFF. The CDR3 nucleotides read TGTGCCAGCAGCTTACAGAGCTCCTACAATGAGCAGTTCTTC.

This clone was found once. This rearrangement joins TRBV28 to TRBJ1-3, with 8 nucleotides matching TRBD1. Germline CDR1 and CDR2: MDHEN and SYDVKM. The CDR3 runs 18 residues. V was pared by 3 bases and J by 7 bases, with 17 bases of the junction left unmatched. DNA of the CDR3: TGTGCCAGCAGTTTTTGGTCGGCCTCTGACAGGGGTTTGAACACCATATATTTT. Translating gives CASSFWSASDRGLNTIYF.

This clone was counted a few times. The rearrangement links TRBV5-1 to TRBJ1-2, with D maybe TRBD1 (5 bases). The CDR3 loop spans 14 amino acids. V was cut by 2 bases and J by 8 bases, with 16 bases left in between. Germline loops: CDR1 SGHRS, CDR2 YFSETQ. The chain's CDR3 is CASSLAVERGGYTF. CDR3 DNA: TGCGCCAGCAGCTTAGCCGTGGAAAGGGGCGGCTACACCTTC.

The genes are TRBV10-3 and TRBJ1-1; 8 bases are a match to TRBD1. V gave up 4 bases and J gave up 2 bases; unmatched junction bases: 3. The V gene's germline CDR1 is ENHRY and CDR2 SYGVKD. The CDR3 has 14 residues. CDR3 residues: CAISVDRDNTEAFF. The DNA of the CDR3 is TGTGCCATCAGTGTGGACAGGGATAACACTGAAGCTTTCTTT.

This chain joins TRBV9 and TRBJ2-5; TRBD2 matches at 8 bases. V dropped 0 bases and J dropped 5; count of bases not matched to a gene: 6. CDR1 is SGDLS, CDR2 YYNGEE, per germline. This CDR3 contains 15 residues. The CDR3 loop is CASSVALGGRETQYF. CDR3 coding DNA: TGTGCCAGCAGCGTAGCATTGGGCGGGAGGGAGACCCAGTACTTC.

The chain couples TRBV7-9 to TRBJ2-7, with TRBD2 matching 9 bases. CDR3 length: 16 amino acids. After removal of 1 base from V and 6 bases from J, the junction contained 10 bases not matched to a gene. Germline assignment: CDR1 SEHNR and CDR2 FQNEAQ (reference sequence). CDR3 nucleotide sequence: TGTGCCAGCAGCTTAGATCGCGGGAGGGCCGTCCTCGAGCAGTACTTC. Translated: CASSLDRGRAVLEQYF.

The chain links TRBV10-3 to TRBJ1-3; D possibly corresponds to TRBD1 (6 bases). V shed 0 bases and J shed 4 bases, with 16 bases lying between them. Per the germline V gene, CDR1 is ENHRY and CDR2 is SYGVKD. The CDR3 length is 17 residues. The CDR3, as DNA: TGTGCCATCAGTGAGTCGAAGGGCAGGGGCCCCGGAAACACCATATATTTT. It specifies CAISESKGRGPGNTIYF.

This chain links TRBV25-1 with TRBJ2-5; possibly TRBD1 or TRBD2 for D (6 bases each). Matching the DNA end better, TRBJ2-7 makes the J call doubtful. This CDR3 has 12 amino acids. In germline, CDR1 is MGHDK, CDR2 SYGVNS. This CDR3 is CASWRGSDEQYF. CDR3 nucleotide sequence: TGTGCCAGTTGGAGGGGGTCAGACGAGCAGTACTTC.

This sequence joins TRBV5-1 and TRBJ2-5; 8 nucleotides agree with TRBD2. V shed 4 bases, J shed 5 bases, and the junction held 10 bases outside the gene matches. CDR3 length: 15 residues. Germline V gives CDR1 SGHRS, CDR2 YFSETQ. CDR3 sequence reads: CASSLWQVAGETQYF. CDR3 nucleotide sequence: TGCGCCAGCAGCCTCTGGCAGGTAGCGGGGGAGACCCAGTACTTC.

The chain is built from TRBV28 and TRBJ1-5, with TRBD1 matching 11 bases. Germline V gene lookup returns CDR1 MDHEN and CDR2 SYDVKM. CDR3 length: 16 residues. Trimming took 5 bases from V and 5 from J; bases not matched to a gene: 8. DNA for the CDR3: TGTGCCAGCAGTGCCCCGGGACAGGGGGTTTATCAGCCCCAGCATTTT. Amino acids: CASSAPGQGVYQPQHF.

The V call is TRBV2, the J call TRBJ1-1; D is unresolved. CDR1 and CDR2 from the germline V gene are SNHLY and FYNNEI. The CDR3 runs to 15 residues. V was clipped by 2 bases and J by 1 base, with 11 bases between them. In DNA, the CDR3 is TGTGCCAGCAGTGAACCGCCAGGTTGGAACACTGAAGCTTTCTTT. Its protein product is CASSEPPGWNTEAFF.

J is TRBJ2-7 and V is TRBV6-1; D uncertain. The germline V gene encodes CDR1 MNHNS and CDR2 SASEGT. This CDR3 is 12 amino acids long. V lost 2 bases and J 7 bases, leaving 9 bases between the germline ends. CDR3 DNA: TGTGCCAGCAGTGAAAAAGCGTGGGAGCAGTACTTC. It translates to CASSEKAWEQYF.

This clone showed up just once. The chain has TRBV18 and TRBJ1-3; maybe TRBD1 (6 bases). V dropped 2 bases and J dropped 3 bases, with 11 bases sitting between them. This CDR3 is 15 amino acids long. CDR1 is KGHSH, CDR2 LQKENI, per germline. DNA of the CDR3: TGTGCCAGCTCACCAGCCCAGGGGTATGGAAACACCATATATTTT. Protein sequence: CASSPAQGYGNTIYF.

The rearrangement links TRBV29-1 to TRBJ2-2; the D is unclear. CDR3 length: 14 amino acids. Germline V CDR1 and CDR2: SQVTM, ANQGSEA. The V and J ends lost 2 bases and 4 bases respectively, with 11 bases between them. In nucleotides, the CDR3 is TGCAGCGTTGAACACAGCTCGGGCACCGGGGAGCTGTTTTTT. Translation: CSVEHSSGTGELFF.